This TCR beta chain emerged from a study of OX40 agonist ivuxolimab in advanced cancers. The data were produced by immunoSEQ multiplex PCR, yet TCRdb's version contains in-frame clones alone and is incomplete. The sample yields 15,000 to 20,000 clones, about 70% seen once. The sequence derives from an adult with an advanced solid tumor such as melanoma, head and neck, liver or kidney cancer. Sequenced here: CD4+ or CD8+ T cells sorted from blood, sampled in a trial of the OX40 agonist ivuxolimab.

CDR3 nucleotides: TGTGCCAGCAGGCCGCAGGGGACCTATGGCTACACCTTC. It specifies CASRPQGTYGYTF. This chain connects TRBV5-6 to TRBJ1-2; a weak D match, TRBD1 (6 bases). The CDR3 totals 13 residues. Germline V gene sequence: CDR1 SGHDT, CDR2 YYEEEE. The V end lost 5 bases, the J end lost 4 bases, and 12 bases lay between the germline ends. The variable domain in full, with the rest retrieved from reference TRBV5-6 and TRBJ1-2, is DAGVTQSPTHLIKTRGQQVTLRCSPKSGHDTVSWYQQALGQGPQFIFQYYEEEERQRGNFPDRFSGHQFPNYSSELNVNALLLGDSALYLCASRPQGTYGYTFGSGTRLTVV.